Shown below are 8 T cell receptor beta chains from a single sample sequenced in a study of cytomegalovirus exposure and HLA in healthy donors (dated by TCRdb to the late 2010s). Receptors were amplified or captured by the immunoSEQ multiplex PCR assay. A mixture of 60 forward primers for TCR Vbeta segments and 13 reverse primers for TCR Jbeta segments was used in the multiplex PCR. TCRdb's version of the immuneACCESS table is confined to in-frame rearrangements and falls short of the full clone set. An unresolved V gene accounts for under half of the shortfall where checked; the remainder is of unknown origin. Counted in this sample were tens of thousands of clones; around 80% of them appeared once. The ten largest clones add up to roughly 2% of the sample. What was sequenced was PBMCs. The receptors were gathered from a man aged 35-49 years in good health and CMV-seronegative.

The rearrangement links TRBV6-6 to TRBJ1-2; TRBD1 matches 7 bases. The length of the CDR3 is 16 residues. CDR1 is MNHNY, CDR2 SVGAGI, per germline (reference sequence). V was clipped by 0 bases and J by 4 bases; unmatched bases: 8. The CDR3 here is CASSYSKDRPLYGYTF. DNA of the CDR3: TGTGCCAGCAGTTACTCGAAGGACAGGCCCCTCTATGGCTACACCTTC.

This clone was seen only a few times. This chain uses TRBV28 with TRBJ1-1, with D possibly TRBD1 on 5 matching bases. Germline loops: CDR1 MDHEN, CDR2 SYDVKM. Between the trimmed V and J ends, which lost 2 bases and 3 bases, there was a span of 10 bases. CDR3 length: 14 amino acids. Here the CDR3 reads CASSLSFRDTEAFF. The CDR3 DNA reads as TGTGCCAGCAGTTTAAGTTTCAGGGACACTGAAGCTTTCTTT. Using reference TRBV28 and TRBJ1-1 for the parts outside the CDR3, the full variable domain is DVKVTQSSRYLVKRTGEKVFLECVQDMDHENMFWYRQDPGLGLRLIYFSYDVKMKEKGDIPEGYSVSREKKERFSLILESASTNQTSMYLCASSLSFRDTEAFFGQGTRLTVV.

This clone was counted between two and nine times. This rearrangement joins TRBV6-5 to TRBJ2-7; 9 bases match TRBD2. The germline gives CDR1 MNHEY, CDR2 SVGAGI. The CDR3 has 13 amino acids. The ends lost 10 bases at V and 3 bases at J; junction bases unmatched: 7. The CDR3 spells CATISGSRYEQYF. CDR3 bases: TGTGCCACAATTAGCGGGAGTCGCTACGAGCAGTACTTC.

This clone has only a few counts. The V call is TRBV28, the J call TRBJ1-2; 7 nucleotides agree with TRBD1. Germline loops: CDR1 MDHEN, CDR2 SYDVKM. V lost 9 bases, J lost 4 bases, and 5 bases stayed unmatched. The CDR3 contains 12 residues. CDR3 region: CASRPGGYGYTF. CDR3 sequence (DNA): TGTGCCAGTAGACCAGGGGGCTATGGCTACACCTTC.

This CDR3 reads CAWGTGTGGGNEKLFF. CDR3 coding DNA: TGTGCCTGGGGAACCGGGACAGGGGGTGGAAATGAAAAACTGTTTTTT. The genes are TRBV30 and TRBJ1-4, with TRBD1 matching 11 bases. J was trimmed by 5 bases and V by 5 bases; bases with no gene match: 10. Germline CDR1 reads GTSNPN; CDR2 reads SVGIG (reference sequence). There are 16 residues in the CDR3.

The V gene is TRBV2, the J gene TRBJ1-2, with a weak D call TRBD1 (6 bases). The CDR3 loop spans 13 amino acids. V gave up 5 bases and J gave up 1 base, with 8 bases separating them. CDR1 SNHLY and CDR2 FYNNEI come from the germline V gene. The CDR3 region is CASSLQGNYGYTF. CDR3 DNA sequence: TGTGCCAGCAGTTTACAGGGTAACTATGGCTACACCTTC. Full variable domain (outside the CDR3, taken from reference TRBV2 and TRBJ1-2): EPEVTQTPSHQVTQMGQEVILRCVPISNHLYFYWYRQILGQKVEFLVSFYNNEISEKSEIFDDQFSVERPDGSNFTLKIRSTKLEDSAMYFCASSLQGNYGYTFGSGTRLTVV.

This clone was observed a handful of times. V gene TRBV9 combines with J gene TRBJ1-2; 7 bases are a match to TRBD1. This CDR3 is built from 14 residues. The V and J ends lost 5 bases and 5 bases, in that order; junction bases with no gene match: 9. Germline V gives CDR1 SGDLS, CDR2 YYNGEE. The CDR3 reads CASSAGGKPYGYTF. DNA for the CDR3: TGTGCCAGCAGTGCAGGGGGGAAACCTTATGGCTACACCTTC.

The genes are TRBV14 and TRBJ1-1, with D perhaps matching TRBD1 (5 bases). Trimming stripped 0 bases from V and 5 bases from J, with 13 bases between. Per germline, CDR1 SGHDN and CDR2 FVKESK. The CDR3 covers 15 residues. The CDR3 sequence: CASSQDPAGRTEAFF. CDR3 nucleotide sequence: TGTGCCAGCAGCCAAGATCCAGCAGGGCGGACTGAAGCTTTCTTT.